The 21 T cell receptor beta chains in this list originate from one sample, sequenced in a study of Ad26.COV2.S vaccination and SARS-CoV-2 variants (dated by TCRdb to the early 2020s). The library relied on the immunoSEQ multiplex PCR assay. TCRdb's version of the immuneACCESS table is confined to in-frame rearrangements and falls short of the full clone set. An unresolved V gene accounts for under half of the shortfall where checked; the remainder is of unknown origin. Counted in this sample were about 450,000 clones; 89% of them appeared once. The ten largest clones take up about 2.5% of the sample. Reading the label with the study, this specimen's treatment or condition is: 19 received Ad26.COV2.S at low or high dose, single or two shots; 5 received placebo; per-sample allocation not given. For vaccine and placebo recipients, repertoires were sequenced using samples collected on day 63 after the first injection.

The sample was peripheral blood, taken in a trial of Ad26.COV2.S vaccine versus placebo. The origin of the receptors is a person aged 18-65 years who received the Ad26.COV2.S COVID-19 vaccine or a placebo.

The genes are TRBV5-1 and TRBJ2-2; 10 positions agree with TRBD2. Germline V gene lookup returns CDR1 SGHRS and CDR2 YFSETQ. V lost 3 bases and J lost 0; bases outside the gene matches: 8. This CDR3 spans 18 amino acids. CDR3 in DNA: TGCGCCAGCAGCTCCCTTTTAGCGGGGGGACCGAACACCGGGGAGCTGTTTTTT. Its protein is CASSSLLAGGPNTGELFF.

V usage is TRBV12-3 or TRBV12-4 and J usage is TRBJ2-6; D unclear. V shed 6 bases and J shed 0 bases, with 3 bases lying between them. This CDR3 contains 13 residues. In nucleotides, the CDR3 is TGTGCCAGCAGCACCTCTGGGGCCAACGTCCTGACTTTC. The encoded protein is CASSTSGANVLTF.

The CDR3 region is CASSRQGVGWETQYF. Written as DNA, the CDR3 is TGTGCCAGCAGCCGGCAGGGGGTAGGTTGGGAGACCCAGTACTTC. The chain employs TRBV3-1 (or the pseudogene TRBV3-2) and TRBJ2-5, with 7 positions matching TRBD1. With 4 bases clipped from V and 5 bases from J, the junction kept 10 bases outside the gene matches. CDR3 length: 15 amino acids. Germline CDR1 is LGHDT and CDR2 is YNNKEL (reference sequence).

V and J are TRBV7-6 and TRBJ2-5; TRBD2 matches 7 bases. The CDR3 extends over 15 amino acids. Germline V gene sequence: CDR1 SGHVS, CDR2 FNYEAQ. V lost 2 bases and J lost 5; bases outside the gene matches: 8. CDR3 nucleotides: TGTGCCAGCAGCTTATTCGGCGGGAGTAGGGAGACCCAGTACTTC. It specifies CASSLFGGSRETQYF.

The chain combines TRBV2 with TRBJ2-3; D call uncertain. Germline CDR1 and CDR2: SNHLY and FYNNEI. CDR3 length: 16 residues. Trimming cost V 4 bases and J 2 bases, with 16 bases left between them. This CDR3 is CASSAPDLTHTDTQYF. DNA of the CDR3: TGTGCCAGCAGTGCTCCAGACCTTACTCACACAGATACGCAGTATTTT. Complete variable domain (other parts from reference TRBV2 and TRBJ2-3): EPEVTQTPSHQVTQMGQEVILRCVPISNHLYFYWYRQILGQKVEFLVSFYNNEISEKSEIFDDQFSVERPDGSNFTLKIRSTKLEDSAMYFCASSAPDLTHTDTQYFGPGTRLTVL.

This clone was picked up one time. The V gene is TRBV3-1 (or the pseudogene TRBV3-2), the J gene TRBJ2-5, with D uncertain. V was cut by 4 bases and J by 6 bases, with 9 bases left in between. Germline CDR1 and CDR2: LGHDT and YNNKEL (reference sequence). This CDR3 region has 12 residues. The CDR3 spells CASSPMAQTQYF. CDR3 coding DNA: TGTGCCAGCAGCCCCATGGCGCAGACCCAGTACTTC.

The rearrangement joins TRBV28 to TRBJ1-1, with TRBD1 as a possible D gene (5 bases). CDR3 size: 15 residues. Germline CDR1 MDHEN, CDR2 SYDVKM. Between the trimmed V and J ends, which lost 7 bases and 5 bases, there was a span of 20 bases. CDR3 sequence reads: CASKPVVWRGTEAFF. The CDR3 nucleotides are TGTGCCAGCAAACCTGTGGTATGGAGGGGAACTGAAGCTTTCTTT.

The gene calls are TRBV7-3 and TRBJ2-1, with D hard to call. Germline V lookup: CDR1 SGHTA, CDR2 FQGTGA. The CDR3 is 13 amino acids. The V end lost 3 bases, the J end lost 0 bases, and 3 bases lay between the germline ends. For the CDR3, the DNA is TGTGCCAGCAGCTTGGTCTCCTACAATGAGCAGTTCTTC. This translates into CASSLVSYNEQFF.

This clone was picked up a small number of times. The V and J genes are TRBV25-1 and TRBJ1-6; D call uncertain. The V end was cut by 2 bases, the J end by 10 bases, with 15 bases between. Germline values: CDR1 MGHDK, CDR2 SYGVNS. The CDR3 has 15 amino acids. The CDR3 loop reads CASSENHLVGSPLHF. CDR3 bases: TGTGCCAGCAGTGAAAATCACTTGGTAGGATCACCCCTCCACTTT.

The chain has TRBV30 and TRBJ2-3; tentative D call: TRBD2 (7 bases). CDR3 length: 16 residues. CDR1 and CDR2 from the germline V gene are GTSNPN and SVGIG (reference sequence). V gave up 2 bases and J gave up 6 bases, with 21 bases separating them. This chain's CDR3 is CAWSPEGGGAPDTQYF. In DNA form, the CDR3 reads TGTGCCTGGAGTCCAGAGGGGGGGGGAGCCCCGGATACGCAGTATTTT.

The chain joins TRBV18 to TRBJ1-4; no reliable D call. The CDR3 is 13 amino acids. Deletions cut 6 bases from V and 4 bases from J, with 9 bases between. CDR1 is KGHSH, CDR2 LQKENI, per germline. The CDR3 nucleotides read TGTGCCAGCTCCGAGAAGCATAATGAAAAACTGTTTTTT. This codes for CASSEKHNEKLFF.

The J gene is TRBJ1-2, the V gene TRBV6-6, with 9 bases fitting TRBD1. The V gene end was trimmed by 4 bases and the J gene end by 6 bases; junction bases not matched to a gene: 12. Germline V gene sequence: CDR1 MNHNY, CDR2 SVGAGI (reference sequence). The CDR3 has 16 amino acids. The chain's CDR3 is CASSSLRSDRGHGYTF. The CDR3 nucleotides read TGTGCCAGCAGTTCCCTTAGATCGGACAGGGGACATGGCTACACCTTC.

This chain joins TRBV3-1 (or the pseudogene TRBV3-2) and TRBJ1-3; D unclear. V lost 1 base, J lost 2 bases, and 3 bases lay in between. Germline CDR1 and CDR2: LGHDT and YNNKEL (reference sequence). The CDR3 runs to 13 residues. For the CDR3, the DNA is TGTGCCAGCAGCCAAGGACCTGGAAACACCATATATTTT. This encodes CASSQGPGNTIYF.

The chain recombines TRBV11-3 with TRBJ1-1; 12 bases match TRBD1. Germline V gene sequence: CDR1 SGHNT, CDR2 YENEEA. This CDR3 has 16 residues. V was pared by 5 bases and J by 1 base, with 5 bases of the junction left unmatched. The CDR3 sequence is CASSPGTGGANTEAFF. The CDR3 DNA reads as TGTGCCAGCAGCCCAGGGACAGGGGGCGCGAACACTGAAGCTTTCTTT. Using reference TRBV11-3 and TRBJ1-1 for the parts outside the CDR3, the full variable domain is EAGVVQSPRYKIIEKKQPVAFWCNPISGHNTLYWYLQNLGQGPELLIRYENEEAVDDSQLPKDRFSAERLKGVDSTLKIQPAELGDSAVYLCASSPGTGGANTEAFFGQGTRLTVV.

The rearrangement joins TRBV7-8 to TRBJ1-1; no clear D. This CDR3 contains 14 residues. Germline V gene data show CDR1 as SGHVS and CDR2 as FQNEAQ. Trimming removed 7 bases from V and 0 bases from J, with 12 bases in between. As DNA, the CDR3 is TGTGCCAGCACTGCGACCGATATGAACACTGAAGCTTTCTTT. This gives the protein CASTATDMNTEAFF. The full variable domain, in which reference TRBV7-8 and TRBJ1-1 provide the parts outside the CDR3, is GAGVSQSPRYKVAKRGQDVALRCDPISGHVSLFWYQQALGQGPEFLTYFQNEAQLDKSGLPSDRFFAERPEGSVSTLKIQRTQQEDSAVYLCASTATDMNTEAFFGQGTRLTVV.

V gene TRBV5-1 combines with J gene TRBJ2-1, with D unresolved. The CDR3 is 14 residues long. Germline CDR1 reads SGHRS; CDR2 reads YFSETQ. Trimming pared 2 bases from V and 3 bases from J, leaving 9 bases between. The DNA of the CDR3 is TGCGCCAGCAGCTTTAACAAAGACTACAATGAGCAGTTCTTC. Translated: CASSFNKDYNEQFF. Together with reference TRBV5-1 and TRBJ2-1, the CDR3 gives the full variable domain: KAGVTQTPRYLIKTRGQQVTLSCSPISGHRSVSWYQQTPGQGLQFLFEYFSETQRNKGNFPGRFSGRQFSNSRSEMNVSTLELGDSALYLCASSFNKDYNEQFFGPGTRLTVL.

The rearrangement uses TRBV30 and TRBJ1-3; D remains unclear. Germline values: CDR1 GTSNPN, CDR2 SVGIG (reference sequence). Trimming cost V 4 bases and J 0 bases, with 13 bases left between them. The CDR3 is 15 residues long. CDR3 loop: CAWNQIAHSGNTIYF. Written as DNA, the CDR3 is TGTGCCTGGAACCAGATAGCACACTCTGGAAACACCATATATTTT.

The chain is built from TRBV27 and TRBJ2-7; D not certain. Per the germline V gene, CDR1 is MNHEY and CDR2 is SMNVEV (reference sequence). CDR3 length: 14 amino acids. Trimming took off 0 bases at V and 0 bases at J, with 6 bases between the two ends. This CDR3 is CASSLSRSSYEQYF. The CDR3 DNA reads TGTGCCAGCAGTTTATCGCGATCCTCCTACGAGCAGTACTTC.

This clone was seen a single time. CDR3 DNA sequence: TGCGCCAGCAGCCAAGCCGGGACTAGCCATGAGCAGTTCTTC. This sequence encodes CASSQAGTSHEQFF. The chain combines TRBV4-1 with TRBJ2-1, with 9 bases lining up with TRBD2. V lost 1 base to trimming and J lost 8 bases; unmatched junction nucleotides: 3. Germline lookup yields CDR1 MGHRA and CDR2 YSYEKL. The CDR3 has 14 residues.

This chain links TRBV18 with TRBJ2-7; D may match TRBD1 or TRBD2 (6 bases each). With 5 bases removed from V and 3 bases from J, the gap between germline ends came to 17 bases. This CDR3 contains 15 residues. The germline V gene encodes CDR1 KGHSH and CDR2 LQKENI. CDR3 residues: CASSSPSRGVYEQYF. The CDR3 DNA follows: TGTGCCAGCTCATCCCCTTCTAGGGGGGTCTACGAGCAGTACTTC. The variable domain in full, completed from reference TRBV18 and TRBJ2-7, reads NAGVMQNPRHLVRRRGQEARLRCSPMKGHSHVYWYRQLPEEGLKFMVYLQKENIIDESGMPKERFSAEFPKEGPSILRIQQVVRGDSAAYFCASSSPSRGVYEQYFGPGTRLTVT.

CDR3 DNA sequence: TGTGCCAGCAGTTTATCGATTTTGGGGGACAACAATAACTATGGCTACACCTTC. This sequence encodes CASSLSILGDNNNYGYTF. V and J are TRBV27 and TRBJ1-2, with D possibly matching TRBD1 (6 bases). This CDR3 is built from 18 residues. V lost 0 bases and J lost 1, with 18 bases in between. Germline V CDR1 and CDR2: MNHEY, SMNVEV (reference sequence).